This TCR beta chain originates from a study of T cell repertoires in cytomegalovirus infection. About the study: Indications of both CMV infection and matching HLA type were provided by public TCR beta signatures. Study-wide findings and caveats: The ex vivo response showed dominance by HLA-C-restricted CMV-specific TCR beta clonotypes. There were carriers of CMV plus the relevant HLA, and cumulative public TCR beta family frequency identified them.

MiXCR was run by TCRdb on the reads, yielding one entry per CDR3 protein. Of 560,000 or so distinct CDR3 sequences in the sample, 15% to 20% were seen once. V dropped 0 bases and J dropped 6 bases, with 10 bases sitting between them. Germline assignment: CDR1 SGHNT and CDR2 YYREEE (reference sequence). This CDR3 region has 14 residues. Concerning this clonotype itself: What it binds is unknown.

Material: CD8+ T cells from PBMCs. The V gene is TRBV5-4, the J gene TRBJ2-1; weak D call: TRBD1 (5 bases). The receptor comes from a human donor in good health (CMV status not recorded). Some clones in this sample may be carry-over from other donors' samples. This CDR3 reads CASSLAWTPNEQFF. The CDR3, as DNA: TGTGCCAGCAGCTTGGCCTGGACACCCAATGAGCAGTTCTTC.